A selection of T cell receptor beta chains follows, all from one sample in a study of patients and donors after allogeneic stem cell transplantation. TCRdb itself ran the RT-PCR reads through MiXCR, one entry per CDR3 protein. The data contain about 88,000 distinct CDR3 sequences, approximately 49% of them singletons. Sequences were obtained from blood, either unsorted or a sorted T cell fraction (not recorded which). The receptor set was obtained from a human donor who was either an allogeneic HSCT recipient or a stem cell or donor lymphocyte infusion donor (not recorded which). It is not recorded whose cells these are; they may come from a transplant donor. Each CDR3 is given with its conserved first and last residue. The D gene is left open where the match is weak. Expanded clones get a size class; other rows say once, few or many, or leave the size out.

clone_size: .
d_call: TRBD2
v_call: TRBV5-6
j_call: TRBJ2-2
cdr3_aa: CASSFLAGGPHTGELFF
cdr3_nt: TGTGCCAGCAGCTTTTTAGCGGGAGGGCCCCACACCGGGGAGCTGTTTTTT

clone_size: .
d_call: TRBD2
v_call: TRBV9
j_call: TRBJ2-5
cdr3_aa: CASCGSADQETQYF
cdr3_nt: TGTGCCAGCTGCGGGAGTGCTGACCAAGAGACCCAGTACTTC

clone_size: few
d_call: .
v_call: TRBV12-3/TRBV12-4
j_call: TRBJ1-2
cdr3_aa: CASSPRDIFGGINYGYTF
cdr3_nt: TGTGCCAGCAGTCCCAGAGACATATTCGGGGGGATTAACTATGGCTACACCTTC

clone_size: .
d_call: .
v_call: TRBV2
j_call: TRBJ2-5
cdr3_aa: CASKPEQETQYF
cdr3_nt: TGTGCCAGCAAGCCAGAACAAGAGACCCAGTACTTC

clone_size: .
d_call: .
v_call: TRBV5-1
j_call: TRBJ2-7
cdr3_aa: CASSIMDGAYEQYF
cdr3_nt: TGCGCCAGCAGCATCATGGACGGAGCCTACGAGCAGTACTTC

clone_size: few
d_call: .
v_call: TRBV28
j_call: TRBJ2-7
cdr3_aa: CASSLDYEQYF
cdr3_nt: TGTGCCAGCAGTTTAGACTACGAGCAGTACTTC

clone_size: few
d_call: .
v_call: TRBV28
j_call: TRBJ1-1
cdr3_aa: CASSLPNTEAFF
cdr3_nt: TGTGCCAGCAGTTTACCGAACACTGAAGCTTTCTTT

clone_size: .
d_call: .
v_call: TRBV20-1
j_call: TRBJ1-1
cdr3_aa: CSAREAGQVNTEAFF
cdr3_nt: TGCAGTGCTAGAGAGGCGGGACAAGTGAACACTGAAGCTTTCTTT

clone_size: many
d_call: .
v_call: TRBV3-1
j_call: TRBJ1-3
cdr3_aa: CASSQVRGTGNTIYF
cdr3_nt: TGTGCCAGCAGCCAAGTAAGGGGAACTGGAAACACCATATATTTT

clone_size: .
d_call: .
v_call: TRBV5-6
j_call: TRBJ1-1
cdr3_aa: CASSRGYTEAFF
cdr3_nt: TGTGCCAGCAGCAGGGGTTACACTGAAGCTTTCTTT

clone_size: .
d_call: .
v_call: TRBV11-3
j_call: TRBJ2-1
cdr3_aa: CASSLYTSYNEQFF
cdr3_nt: TGTGCCAGCAGCTTGTATACCTCCTACAATGAGCAGTTCTTC